Listed here are 26 T cell receptor beta chains from one sample, sequenced in a study of beta chain features in type 1 diabetes. As every portion of the isolated RNA was reverse transcribed, the sequencing read expressed TCRB transcripts. Profiled with immunoSEQ multiplex PCR; TCRdb holds only in-frame clones, not every one. The data show around 340,000 clones, about 20% seen once. Input material: naive CD4+ T cells from blood. Every receptor here comes from a woman aged 18-35 years in good health.

This clone was observed a few times. The gene calls are TRBV7-2 and TRBJ2-1; TRBD1 agrees at 8 bases. This CDR3 has 14 residues. From germline, CDR1 is SGHTA and CDR2 FQGNSA. J was trimmed by 10 bases and V by 6 bases; bases with no gene match: 11. DNA for the CDR3: TGTGCCAGCAGAGTCCCCGGGACAGGAGTAGAGCAGTTCTTC. Translation: CASRVPGTGVEQFF.

The chain uses TRBV7-9 and TRBJ2-7, with 12 bases matching TRBD1. The germline V gene has CDR1 SEHNR and CDR2 FQNEAQ (reference sequence). The CDR3 has 18 amino acids. V trimming: 3 bases; J trimming: 2 bases; junction bases outside the gene matches: 11. CDR3 amino acids: CASSFGLPGQGATYEQYF. In DNA form, the CDR3 reads TGTGCCAGCAGCTTCGGTCTCCCGGGACAGGGGGCGACCTACGAGCAGTACTTC.

The chain carries TRBV7-9 and TRBJ2-3; 7 nucleotides agree with TRBD2. The CDR3 runs 17 residues. The V gene end was trimmed by 2 bases and the J gene end by 2 bases; junction bases not matched to a gene: 10. Germline CDR1 is SEHNR and CDR2 is FQNEAQ (reference sequence). CDR3 region: CASSLKDLAASTDTQYF. CDR3 coding DNA: TGTGCCAGCAGCTTAAAGGATCTAGCGGCTTCCACAGATACGCAGTATTTT.

The V gene is TRBV30, the J gene TRBJ1-1; maybe TRBD1 (5 bases). The germline CDR1 and CDR2 sequences are GTSNPN and SVGIG (reference sequence). Deletions cut 3 bases from V and 0 bases from J, with 8 bases between. The CDR3 is made up of 13 amino acids. Here the CDR3 reads CAWRDIMNTEAFF. As DNA, the CDR3 is TGTGCCTGGAGGGACATAATGAACACTGAAGCTTTCTTT.

Notes on this clone: Distinct nucleotide sequences in the sample also encode this CDR3. The chain carries TRBV7-2 and TRBJ1-1; D might be TRBD1 (5 bases). Germline values: CDR1 SGHTA, CDR2 FQGNSA. V was trimmed by 4 bases and J by 2 bases, leaving 8 bases between them. This CDR3 is built from 13 residues. CDR3 nucleotide sequence: TGTGCCAGCAGCTACGACAGAAACACTGAAGCTTTCTTT. The encoded protein is CASSYDRNTEAFF.

This clone appeared a few times. The chain uses TRBV2 and TRBJ2-2; D is ambiguous. The ends were cut back, 7 bases at V and 4 bases at J, with 10 bases in the middle. There are 13 residues in the CDR3. Germline V CDR1 and CDR2: SNHLY, FYNNEI. The CDR3 DNA reads as TGTGCCAGCAACTACGGTGGCACCGGGGAGCTGTTTTTT. Amino acids: CASNYGGTGELFF.

The V gene is TRBV2, the J gene TRBJ1-3; D uncertain. The CDR3 is 13 amino acids. Germline-derived CDR1 and CDR2 are SNHLY and FYNNEI. V lost 4 bases, J lost 2 bases, and 6 bases lay in between. The CDR3: CASSVTAGNTIYF. CDR3 bases: TGTGCCAGCAGTGTAACAGCTGGAAACACCATATATTTT.

This clone was seen a handful of times. J is TRBJ2-1 and V is TRBV7-2, with 7 bases lining up with TRBD1. CDR1 is SGHTA, CDR2 FQGNSA, per germline. The CDR3 has 14 amino acids. V lost 6 bases, J lost 6 bases, and 8 bases stayed unmatched. The CDR3 here is CASRPGTEGNEQFF. In DNA form, the CDR3 reads TGTGCCAGCAGGCCCGGGACAGAAGGCAATGAGCAGTTCTTC.

This clone was detected only a few times. The V gene is TRBV6-6, the J gene TRBJ1-5, with unresolved D. Trimming stripped 2 bases from V and 2 bases from J, with 7 bases between. The CDR3 consists of 14 residues. Germline V gene lookup returns CDR1 MNHNY and CDR2 SVGAGI (reference sequence). This CDR3 reads CASSYLERNQPQHF. The CDR3 nucleotides read TGTGCCAGCAGTTACCTGGAGCGCAATCAGCCCCAGCATTTT.

This clone was seen more than once but under ten times. The chain links TRBV5-4 to TRBJ2-3, with D possibly TRBD1 on 7 matching bases. CDR1 is SGHNT and CDR2 is YYREEE in the germline V gene (reference sequence). The length of the CDR3 is 16 residues. Trimming removed 3 bases at V and 0 bases at J, with 14 bases between. The CDR3 bases are TGTGCCAGCAGCTCTCGACAGGGACTTAGCACAGATACGCAGTATTTT. It encodes CASSSRQGLSTDTQYF.

V gene TRBV7-2 combines with J gene TRBJ2-7; possibly TRBD1 for D (6 bases). Germline V gives CDR1 SGHTA, CDR2 FQGNSA. V dropped 5 bases and J dropped 4 bases, with 18 bases sitting between them. There are 15 residues in the CDR3. The CDR3 spells CASSPWTAGGYEQYF. The CDR3 nucleotides are TGTGCCAGCAGCCCCTGGACAGCTGGGGGTTACGAGCAGTACTTC. Based on the CDR3 plus reference TRBV7-2 and TRBJ2-7, the full variable domain is GAGVSQSPSNKVTEKGKDVELRCDPISGHTALYWYRQSLGQGLEFLIYFQGNSAPDKSGLPSDRFSAERTGGSVSTLTIQRTQQEDSAVYLCASSPWTAGGYEQYFGPGTRLTVT.

This clone was seen a few times. Here the CDR3 reads CASSLMGGSYEQFF. In DNA form, the CDR3 reads TGTGCCAGCAGCTTGATGGGCGGGAGCTATGAGCAGTTCTTC. The chain uses TRBV11-2 and TRBJ2-1, with 7 bases that match TRBD2. The V gene's germline CDR1 is SGHAT and CDR2 FQNNGV. Germline trimming cut 3 bases from V and 8 bases from J; bases unmatched to any gene: 7. The CDR3 runs to 14 residues.

This clone was found a few times. The chain joins TRBV6-5 to TRBJ1-3; D not resolved. V was shortened by 6 bases and J by 2 bases, with 11 bases between the two germline ends. From germline, CDR1 is MNHEY and CDR2 SVGAGI. The CDR3 spans 14 residues. Here the CDR3 reads CASRGMRAGNTIYF. CDR3 bases: TGTGCCAGCAGGGGTATGAGGGCTGGAAACACCATATATTTT.

This clone turned up a few times. The V and J genes are TRBV7-9 and TRBJ2-4; 7 bases align to TRBD2. CDR1 and CDR2 from the germline V gene are SEHNR and FQNEAQ (reference sequence). The trim removed 1 base at V and 7 bases at J, leaving 7 bases unmatched. The CDR3 runs 15 residues. The CDR3 region has the DNA TGTGCCAGCAGCTTAGGACTAGCAGTAGTGAACATTCAGTACTTC. Translated, it gives CASSLGLAVVNIQYF.

The CDR3 is CASSEQGMDGYTF. The CDR3 DNA is TGTGCCAGCAGTGAACAGGGAATGGATGGCTACACCTTC. This chain joins TRBV6-1 and TRBJ1-2; D perhaps matches TRBD1 (5 bases). Germline V gene lookup returns CDR1 MNHNS and CDR2 SASEGT. CDR3 length: 13 residues. Deletions cut 2 bases from V and 6 bases from J, with 10 bases between.

The J gene is TRBJ2-7, the V gene TRBV25-1, with a weak D call TRBD2 (6 bases). This CDR3 is 13 amino acids long. Between the trimmed V and J ends, which lost 5 bases and 1 base, there was a span of 9 bases. Germline assignment: CDR1 MGHDK and CDR2 SYGVNS. The CDR3 DNA follows: TGTGCCAGCAGTCACGGGACTTCCTACGAGCAGTACTTC. This translates into CASSHGTSYEQYF.

This clone showed up just a few times. The CDR3: CASSLGLAGAKETQYF. The CDR3 DNA sequence: TGTGCCAGCAGCTTAGGGCTAGCGGGGGCCAAAGAGACCCAGTACTTC. This chain connects TRBV7-2 to TRBJ2-5, with 10 bases aligning to TRBD2. V trimming: 1 base; J trimming: 3 bases; junction bases outside the gene matches: 5. Germline assignment: CDR1 SGHTA and CDR2 FQGNSA. The CDR3 runs 16 residues.

In its sample, this clone was seen a few times. The chain is built from TRBV9 and TRBJ1-1, with D unresolved. CDR3 length equals 15 residues. Between the trimmed V and J ends, which lost 0 bases and 6 bases, there was a span of 15 bases. From germline, CDR1 is SGDLS and CDR2 YYNGEE. The CDR3 here is CASSVDIIGQPEAFF. Here the CDR3 DNA reads TGTGCCAGCAGCGTAGATATAATTGGGCAGCCTGAAGCTTTCTTT.

This clone was observed a handful of times. CDR3 protein: CASSPPGAGGYNEQFF. The CDR3 nucleotides are TGTGCCAGCAGCCCCCCCGGGGCGGGAGGGTACAATGAGCAGTTCTTC. The V gene is TRBV11-1, the J gene TRBJ2-1; TRBD2 agrees at 9 bases. The trim removed 5 bases at V and 4 bases at J, leaving 9 bases unmatched. The CDR3 runs to 16 residues. Germline V lookup: CDR1 SGHAT, CDR2 FQDESV (reference sequence).

This clone was detected only a few times. The chain uses TRBV2 and TRBJ2-7; D remains ambiguous. The germline V and J ends were trimmed by 8 bases and 3 bases, with 17 bases remaining between them. The CDR3 loop spans 14 amino acids. Germline CDR1 and CDR2: SNHLY and FYNNEI. This chain's CDR3 is CASRATSTYYEQYF. The CDR3 DNA sequence: TGTGCCAGCCGTGCAACTTCAACCTACTACGAGCAGTACTTC.

This clone was seen only a few times. The chain joins TRBV27 to TRBJ2-7; TRBD2 matches 7 bases. Germline-derived CDR1 and CDR2 are MNHEY and SMNVEV (reference sequence). V lost 7 bases, J lost 3 bases, and 15 bases stayed unmatched. The CDR3 is 16 amino acids. The CDR3 sequence: CASTLLPAGKDYEQYF. The CDR3, as DNA: TGTGCCAGCACCTTGTTACCAGCGGGGAAAGACTACGAGCAGTACTTC.

This clone showed up just a few times. The V gene is TRBV30, the J gene TRBJ1-3, with 9 bases identical to TRBD1. CDR1 and CDR2 (germline): GTSNPN, SVGIG (reference sequence). V lost 3 bases, J lost 5 bases, and 5 bases stayed unmatched. The CDR3 has 14 amino acids. The CDR3 reads CAWSLGQGRNTIYF. In DNA, the CDR3 is TGTGCCTGGAGCTTGGGACAGGGAAGAAACACCATATATTTT.

The chain is built from TRBV7-3 and TRBJ2-1, with 9 bases lining up with TRBD1. V gave up 3 bases and J gave up 4 bases; unmatched junction bases: 4. CDR1 SGHTA and CDR2 FQGTGA come from the germline V gene. This CDR3 contains 15 residues. As DNA, the CDR3 is TGTGCCAGCAGCTTCGACAGGGGGGAATACAATGAGCAGTTCTTC. Protein product: CASSFDRGEYNEQFF. Combining the CDR3 with reference TRBV7-3 and TRBJ2-1 gives the whole variable domain GAGVSQTPSNKVTEKGKYVELRCDPISGHTALYWYRQSLGQGPEFLIYFQGTGAADDSGLPNDRFFAVRPEGSVSTLKIQRTERGDSAVYLCASSFDRGEYNEQFFGPGTRLTVL.

This clone came up a few times. The chain carries TRBV4-1 and TRBJ2-1; the match to TRBD1 covers 9 bases. In germline, CDR1 is MGHRA, CDR2 YSYEKL. V shed 4 bases and J 0 bases; nucleotides not matched to a gene: 1. This CDR3 spans 15 amino acids. The CDR3, as DNA: TGCGCCAGCAGCCCGACAGGGGGCTCCTACAATGAGCAGTTCTTC. Its protein product is CASSPTGGSYNEQFF.

The chain is built from TRBV7-3 and TRBJ2-5, with 10 bases fitting TRBD2. Per the germline V gene, CDR1 is SGHTA and CDR2 is FQGTGA. This CDR3 is 16 amino acids long. The J segment lost 1 base and the V segment lost 2 bases, leaving 4 bases of the junction unmatched. The CDR3 coding sequence is TGTGCCAGCAGCTTATGGCAGCGGGAGGGCCAAGAGACCCAGTACTTC. This translates into CASSLWQREGQETQYF.

This clone occurred a few times. The rearrangement joins TRBV14 to TRBJ2-7; D ambiguous. The CDR3 loop spans 14 amino acids. V gave up 4 bases and J gave up 4 bases, with 14 bases separating them. Germline-derived CDR1 and CDR2 are SGHDN and FVKESK. CDR3 in DNA: TGTGCCAGCAGCCCTTACGCCATGAGTTACGAGCAGTACTTC. It yields the protein CASSPYAMSYEQYF.